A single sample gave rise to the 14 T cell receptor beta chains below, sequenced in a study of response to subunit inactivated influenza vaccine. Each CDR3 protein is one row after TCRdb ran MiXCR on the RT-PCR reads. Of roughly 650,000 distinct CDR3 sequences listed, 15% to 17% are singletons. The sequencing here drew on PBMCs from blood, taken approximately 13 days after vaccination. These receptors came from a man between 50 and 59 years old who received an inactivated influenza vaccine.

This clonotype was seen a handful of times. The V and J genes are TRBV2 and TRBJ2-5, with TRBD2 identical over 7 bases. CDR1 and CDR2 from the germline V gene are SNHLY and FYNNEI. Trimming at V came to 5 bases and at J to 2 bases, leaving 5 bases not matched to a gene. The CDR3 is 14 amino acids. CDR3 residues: CASSRPAGQETQYF. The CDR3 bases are TGTGCCAGCAGTAGGCCAGCGGGGCAAGAGACCCAGTACTTC.

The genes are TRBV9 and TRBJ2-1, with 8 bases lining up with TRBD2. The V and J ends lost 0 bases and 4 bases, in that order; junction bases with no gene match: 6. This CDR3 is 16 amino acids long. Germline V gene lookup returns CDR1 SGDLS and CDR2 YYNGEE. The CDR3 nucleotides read TGTGCCAGCAGCGTAGACGGGAGGGCAGGGTACAATGAGCAGTTCTTC. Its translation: CASSVDGRAGYNEQFF.

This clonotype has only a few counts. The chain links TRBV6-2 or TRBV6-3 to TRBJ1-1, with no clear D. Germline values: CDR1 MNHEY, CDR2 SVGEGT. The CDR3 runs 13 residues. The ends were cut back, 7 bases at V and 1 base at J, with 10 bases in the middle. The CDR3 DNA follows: TGTGCCAGCATTCACCCAGGGAACACTGAAGCTTTCTTT. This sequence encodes CASIHPGNTEAFF.

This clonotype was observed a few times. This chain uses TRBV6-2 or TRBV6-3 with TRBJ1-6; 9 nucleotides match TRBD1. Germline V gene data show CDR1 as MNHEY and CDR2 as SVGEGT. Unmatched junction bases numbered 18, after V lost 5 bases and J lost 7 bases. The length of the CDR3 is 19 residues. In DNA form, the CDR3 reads TGTGCCAGCAGTGCCCGGGACAGGGTCACCTATTCGGAAAATTCACCCCTCCACTTT. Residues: CASSARDRVTYSENSPLHF.

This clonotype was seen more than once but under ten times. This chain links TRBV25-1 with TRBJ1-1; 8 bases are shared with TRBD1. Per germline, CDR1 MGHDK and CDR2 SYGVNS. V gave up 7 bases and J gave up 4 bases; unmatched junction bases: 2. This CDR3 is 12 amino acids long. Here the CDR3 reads CASTDRGTEAFF. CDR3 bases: TGTGCCAGCACTGACAGGGGCACTGAAGCTTTCTTT.

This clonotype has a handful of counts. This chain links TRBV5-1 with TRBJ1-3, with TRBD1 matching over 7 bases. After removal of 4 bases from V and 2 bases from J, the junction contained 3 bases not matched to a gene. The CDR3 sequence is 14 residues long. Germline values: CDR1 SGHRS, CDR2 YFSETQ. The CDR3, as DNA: TGCGCCAGCAGCCCTGGACAGGCTGGAAACACCATATATTTT. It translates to CASSPGQAGNTIYF.

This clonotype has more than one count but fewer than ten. The CDR3 region is CASSPGHGLRPGELFF. The CDR3 DNA reads TGTGCCAGCTCACCAGGACACGGCCTGCGACCCGGGGAGCTGTTTTTT. V is TRBV18 and J is TRBJ2-2; D might be TRBD1 (5 bases). The CDR3 has 16 residues. The germline gives CDR1 KGHSH, CDR2 LQKENI. Trimming stripped 2 bases from V and 6 bases from J, with 16 bases between. Looking up the rest from reference TRBV18 and TRBJ2-2 gives the full variable domain: NAGVMQNPRHLVRRRGQEARLRCSPMKGHSHVYWYRQLPEEGLKFMVYLQKENIIDESGMPKERFSAEFPKEGPSILRIQQVVRGDSAAYFCASSPGHGLRPGELFFGEGSRLTVL.

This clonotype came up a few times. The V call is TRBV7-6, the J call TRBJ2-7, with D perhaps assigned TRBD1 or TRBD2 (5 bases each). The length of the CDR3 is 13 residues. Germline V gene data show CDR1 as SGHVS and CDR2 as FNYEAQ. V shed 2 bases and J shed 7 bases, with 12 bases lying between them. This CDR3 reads CASSLFGTNEQYF. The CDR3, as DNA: TGTGCCAGCAGCTTATTCGGGACCAATGAGCAGTACTTC. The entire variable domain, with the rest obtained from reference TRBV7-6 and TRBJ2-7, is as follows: GAGVSQSPRYKVTKRGQDVALRCDPISGHVSLYWYRQALGQGPEFLTYFNYEAQQDKSGLPNDRFSAERPEGSISTLTIQRTEQRDSAMYRCASSLFGTNEQYFGPGTRLTVT.

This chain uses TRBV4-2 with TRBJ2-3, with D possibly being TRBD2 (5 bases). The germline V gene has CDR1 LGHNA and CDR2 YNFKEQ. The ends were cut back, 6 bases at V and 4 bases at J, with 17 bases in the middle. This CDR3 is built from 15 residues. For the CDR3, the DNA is TGTGCCAGCAGGAATCGGGGTTCCCCCCCAGATACGCAGTATTTT. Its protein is CASRNRGSPPDTQYF.

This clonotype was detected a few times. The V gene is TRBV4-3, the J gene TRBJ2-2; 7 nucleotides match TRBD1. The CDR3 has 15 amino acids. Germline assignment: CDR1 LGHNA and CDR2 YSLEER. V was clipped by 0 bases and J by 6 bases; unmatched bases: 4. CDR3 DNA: TGCGCCAGCAGCCAAGAACAGGGGAGTGCCGGGGAGCTGTTTTTT. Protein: CASSQEQGSAGELFF.

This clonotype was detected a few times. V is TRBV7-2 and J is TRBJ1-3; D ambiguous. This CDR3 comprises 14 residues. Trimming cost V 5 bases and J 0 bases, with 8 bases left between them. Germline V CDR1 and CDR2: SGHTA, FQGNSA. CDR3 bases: TGTGCCAGCAGCCAACCGAACTCTGGAAACACCATATATTTT. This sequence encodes CASSQPNSGNTIYF.

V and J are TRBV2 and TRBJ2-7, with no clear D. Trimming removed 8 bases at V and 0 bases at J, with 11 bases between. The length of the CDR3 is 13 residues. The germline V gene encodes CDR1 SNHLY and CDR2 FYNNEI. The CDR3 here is CASVLQSSYEQYF. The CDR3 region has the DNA TGTGCCAGCGTCTTGCAGAGCTCCTACGAGCAGTACTTC.

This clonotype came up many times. The CDR3 nucleotides are TGTGCCAGCACCCCGATTCTCGGCCGCTCCTACAATGAGCAGTTCTTC. This encodes CASTPILGRSYNEQFF. The V gene is TRBV12-3 or TRBV12-4, the J gene TRBJ2-1; D call uncertain. Trimming stripped 7 bases from V and 0 bases from J, with 16 bases between. This CDR3 region has 16 residues.

DNA of the CDR3: TGCGCCAGCAGCGGACTAGCGTCTAGCTCCTACAATGAGCAGTTCTTC. Translated, it gives CASSGLASSSYNEQFF. The genes are TRBV5-1 and TRBJ2-1, with TRBD2 matching over 9 bases. V shed 4 bases, J shed 0 bases, and the junction held 5 bases outside the gene matches. The CDR3 is 16 amino acids. In germline, CDR1 is SGHRS, CDR2 YFSETQ.